The 11 T cell receptor beta chains below come from one sample, sequenced in a study of blood T cell repertoires in COVID-19. The repertoire was sequenced with immunoSEQ multiplex PCR; TCRdb's copy has only in-frame clones and lacks some. Among 95,000 to 150,000 clones, around 79% were seen once, and the ten largest hold roughly 2.1%. Sequenced input: peripheral blood. The source of these receptors is a man aged 65-85 years with acute or convalescent COVID-19.

This chain links TRBV19 with TRBJ1-4, with no clear D. CDR1 is LNHDA and CDR2 is SQIVND in the germline V gene (reference sequence). This CDR3 spans 14 amino acids. V was clipped by 2 bases and J by 7 bases, with 11 bases between them. CDR3 sequence (DNA): TGTGCCAGTAGTATACGAGGGTCCCTTGAAAAACTGTTTTTT. Protein product: CASSIRGSLEKLFF.

The gene calls are TRBV5-1 and TRBJ1-1; a weak D match, TRBD1 (5 bases). Per the germline V gene, CDR1 is SGHRS and CDR2 is YFSETQ. V lost 5 bases to trimming and J lost 0 bases, with 11 bases between them. The CDR3 totals 14 residues. The CDR3 region is CASSSRAMNTEAFF. As DNA, the CDR3 is TGCGCCAGCAGTTCCAGGGCAATGAACACTGAAGCTTTCTTT.

The V call is TRBV2, the J call TRBJ2-1; D perhaps matches TRBD1 (6 bases). This CDR3 has 16 amino acids. V lost 5 bases and J lost 0, with 14 bases in between. Germline CDR1 is SNHLY and CDR2 is FYNNEI. CDR3 in amino acids: CASSPPGDFSYNEQFF. CDR3 bases: TGTGCCAGCAGTCCTCCAGGGGATTTCTCCTACAATGAGCAGTTCTTC.

The chain carries TRBV18 and TRBJ1-5; D remains unclear. This CDR3 comprises 14 residues. The ends were cut back, 1 base at V and 5 bases at J, with 9 bases in the middle. Germline V gene data show CDR1 as KGHSH and CDR2 as LQKENI. CDR3 DNA sequence: TGTGCCAGCTCACCACTAGTAACGGATCAGCCCCAGCATTTT. It specifies CASSPLVTDQPQHF.

This clone was recorded a few times. The genes are TRBV4-3 and TRBJ1-2, with D uncertain. The CDR3 has 14 residues. V gave up 1 base and J gave up 6 bases, with 12 bases separating them. CDR1 and CDR2 (germline): LGHNA, YSLEER. CDR3 nucleotides: TGCGCCAGCAGCCAAGCGCACTCCTTAAATGGCTACACCTTC. This codes for CASSQAHSLNGYTF.

The chain recombines TRBV5-1 with TRBJ2-1; TRBD2 aligns across 12 bases. This CDR3 has 16 amino acids. Germline V CDR1 and CDR2: SGHRS, YFSETQ. Germline trimming cut 0 bases from V and 6 bases from J; bases unmatched to any gene: 4. The CDR3 is CASSLALAGGPNEQFF. The DNA for the CDR3 is TGCGCCAGCAGCTTGGCCCTAGCGGGGGGGCCCAATGAGCAGTTCTTC.

The J gene is TRBJ2-2, the V gene TRBV5-1, with D possibly TRBD1 on 5 matching bases. Trimming left V 0 bases short and J 4 bases short, with 13 bases between. This CDR3 is built from 16 residues. Germline V lookup: CDR1 SGHRS, CDR2 YFSETQ. The CDR3 sequence: CASSLVGQGVTGELFF. The DNA of the CDR3 is TGCGCCAGCAGCTTGGTGGGGCAGGGTGTCACCGGGGAGCTGTTTTTT. Full variable domain (remainder filled in from reference TRBV5-1 and TRBJ2-2): KAGVTQTPRYLIKTRGQQVTLSCSPISGHRSVSWYQQTPGQGLQFLFEYFSETQRNKGNFPGRFSGRQFSNSRSEMNVSTLELGDSALYLCASSLVGQGVTGELFFGEGSRLTVL.

V is TRBV11-2 and J is TRBJ1-6; 7 nucleotides agree with TRBD1. Germline loops: CDR1 SGHAT, CDR2 FQNNGV. Trimming at V came to 5 bases and at J to 5 bases, leaving 6 bases not matched to a gene. This CDR3 has 15 amino acids. This CDR3 reads CASSIGQANNSPLHF. The CDR3 coding sequence is TGTGCCAGCAGCATCGGACAGGCCAATAATTCACCCCTCCACTTT.

V and J are TRBV7-3 and TRBJ2-1, with 7 nucleotides matching TRBD2. The junction had 7 bases not matched to a gene; V was cut back by 4 bases and J by 1 base. This CDR3 contains 16 residues. Germline CDR1 reads SGHTA; CDR2 reads FQGTGA. The CDR3 coding sequence is TGTGCCAGCAGCTCATTCGGGGGAGGGTCCTACAATGAGCAGTTCTTC. As protein: CASSSFGGGSYNEQFF.

J is TRBJ2-1 and V is TRBV5-1; 8 bases agree with TRBD2. Germline trimming cut 4 bases from V and 2 bases from J; bases unmatched to any gene: 5. The CDR3 length is 15 residues. Germline V gene data show CDR1 as SGHRS and CDR2 as YFSETQ. The CDR3 reads CASSGGGFTYNEQFF. CDR3 DNA sequence: TGCGCCAGCAGCGGCGGGGGGTTCACCTACAATGAGCAGTTCTTC. Supplemented by reference TRBV5-1 and TRBJ2-1, the full variable domain reads KAGVTQTPRYLIKTRGQQVTLSCSPISGHRSVSWYQQTPGQGLQFLFEYFSETQRNKGNFPGRFSGRQFSNSRSEMNVSTLELGDSALYLCASSGGGFTYNEQFFGPGTRLTVL.

The chain uses TRBV29-1 and TRBJ1-2; no reliable D call. Germline-derived CDR1 and CDR2 are SQVTM and ANQGSEA. Trimming removed 8 bases at V and 2 bases at J, with 9 bases between. The CDR3 runs to 11 residues. The CDR3 reads CSTLGNYGYTF. The CDR3 bases are TGCAGCACTTTGGGCAACTATGGCTACACCTTC.